This entry describes one T cell receptor beta chain. The data belong to a study of shared T cell receptors in the human thymus. The CDR3 has 15 residues. The J segment lost 2 bases and the V segment lost 4 bases, leaving 5 bases of the junction unmatched. Germline V gene lookup returns CDR1 SGHVS and CDR2 FNYEAQ. Data came from immunoSEQ multiplex PCR; TCRdb stores just in-frame clones and leaves some out. In the table there are approximately 730,000 clones, 80% to 90% of which are singletons. These same records also appear under a second study, on human thymus T cells. That paper adds: Thymic and blood repertoires appeared to show biased V and J gene usage. Among unrelated individuals, related research reported thymic repertoires that overlapped highly.

Sequencing input: thymocytes. This receptor was taken from a girl less than two years old with a congenital heart defect. V and J are TRBV7-6 and TRBJ2-7; 10 bases are a match to TRBD1. The CDR3 here is CASSSTGGPPYEQYF. In DNA form, the CDR3 reads TGTGCCAGCAGCTCGACAGGGGGCCCACCCTACGAGCAGTACTTC.